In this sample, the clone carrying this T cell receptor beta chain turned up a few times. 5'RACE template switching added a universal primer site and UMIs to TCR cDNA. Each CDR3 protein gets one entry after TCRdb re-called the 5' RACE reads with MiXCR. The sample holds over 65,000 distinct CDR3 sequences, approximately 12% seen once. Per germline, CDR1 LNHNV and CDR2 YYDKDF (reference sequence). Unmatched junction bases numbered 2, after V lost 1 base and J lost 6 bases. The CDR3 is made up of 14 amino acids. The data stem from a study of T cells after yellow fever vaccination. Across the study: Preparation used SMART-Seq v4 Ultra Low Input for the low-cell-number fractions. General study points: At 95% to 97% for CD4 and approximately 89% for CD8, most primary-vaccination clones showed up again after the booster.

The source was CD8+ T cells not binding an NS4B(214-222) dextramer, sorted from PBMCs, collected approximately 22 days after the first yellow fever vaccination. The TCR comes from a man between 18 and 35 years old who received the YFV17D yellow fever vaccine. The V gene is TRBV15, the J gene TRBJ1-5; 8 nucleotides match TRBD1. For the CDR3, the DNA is TGTGCCACCAGCAGAGCGACAGGGGCTCAGCCCCAGCATTTT. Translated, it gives CATSRATGAQPQHF.